This T cell receptor beta chain was observed in a study of low-dose radiotherapy and immunotherapy resistance in tumors. About the research overall: The 200 mg/m2 dose of intravenous cyclophosphamide was given every two weeks, one day before radiation and immunotherapy.

This clonotype came up many times. Indicated time point: before trial treatment. TRAV- and TRBV-specific primers primed first-strand cDNA, covering alpha and beta chains. TCRs were put through roughly 19 PCR cycles of amplification with Phusion. A constant-region primer and the V-primer adapter served as the primer pair. A single record per CDR3 protein comes from TCRdb applying MiXCR to the reads. The table includes over 65,000 distinct CDR3 sequences, 15% to 20% detected once. Germline CDR1 reads SGHRS; CDR2 reads YFSETQ. The length of the CDR3 is 17 residues. V shed 6 bases, J shed 4 bases, and the junction held 18 bases outside the gene matches.

The gene calls are TRBV5-1 and TRBJ2-5, with 7 bases lining up with TRBD2. The origin of this receptor is a male donor with prostate cancer. The sample was PBMCs, taken before treatment. The DNA for the CDR3 is TGCGCCAGCAACGCCTCTCCTACAGTGGGCGGGGGAGAGACCCAGTACTTC. Translation: CASNASPTVGGGETQYF. Supplemented by reference TRBV5-1 and TRBJ2-5, the full variable domain reads KAGVTQTPRYLIKTRGQQVTLSCSPISGHRSVSWYQQTPGQGLQFLFEYFSETQRNKGNFPGRFSGRQFSNSRSEMNVSTLELGDSALYLCASNASPTVGGGETQYFGPGTRLLVL.